Listed here are 15 T cell receptor beta chains from one sample, sequenced in a study of T cell repertoires in cytomegalovirus infection. Via MiXCR, TCRdb re-called the reads, giving one row per CDR3 protein. Here the sample spans hundreds of thousands of distinct CDR3 sequences, 20% to 25% being singletons. Source material: CD8+ T cells from PBMCs. The receptors come from a human donor in good health (CMV status not recorded). Some clones in this sample may be carry-over from other donors' samples.

This sequence joins TRBV6-8 and TRBJ2-6, with a tentative D call TRBD1 (5 bases). The V end lost 4 bases, the J end lost 1 base, and 8 bases lay between the germline ends. This CDR3 is built from 15 residues. Germline V gene lookup returns CDR1 MNHGY and CDR2 SAAAGT. CDR3 DNA sequence: TGTGCCAGCAGTTGGGGCGAGTCTGGGGCCAACGTCCTGACTTTC. It yields the protein CASSWGESGANVLTF.

This clonotype was detected ten times or more. J is TRBJ2-1 and V is TRBV2; D gene ambiguous. CDR3 size: 15 residues. V shed 8 bases and J shed 2 bases, with 16 bases lying between them. Germline CDR1 reads SNHLY; CDR2 reads FYNNEI. This CDR3 reads CASLEAVGAYNEQFF. The CDR3, as DNA: TGTGCCAGCCTTGAGGCGGTTGGAGCCTACAATGAGCAGTTCTTC.

The CDR3: CASLSRRGGGSYNEQFF. CDR3 in DNA: TGTGCCAGCCTGTCCCGACGGGGGGGCGGGTCCTACAATGAGCAGTTCTTC. J is TRBJ2-1 and V is TRBV2; 8 positions match TRBD2. The J segment lost 1 base and the V segment lost 8 bases, leaving 13 bases of the junction unmatched. The germline V gene encodes CDR1 SNHLY and CDR2 FYNNEI. This CDR3 region has 17 residues.

As for this clonotype: A much more abundant neighbour one base away suggests this may be a read error. The chain joins TRBV4-2 to TRBJ2-3; D is uncertain. The CDR3 is 14 residues long. Looked up from germline, CDR1 is LGHNA and CDR2 is YNFKEQ. Trimming took off 1 base at V and 7 bases at J, with 12 bases between the two ends. This CDR3 is CASSQVVTGHTQYF. The CDR3 coding sequence is TGTGCCAGCAGCCAAGTCGTGACTGGACATACGCAGTATTTT.

The chain couples TRBV19 to TRBJ2-5; tentative D call: TRBD2 (6 bases). Germline values: CDR1 LNHDA, CDR2 SQIVND (reference sequence). This CDR3 has 14 residues. V lost 6 bases, J lost 4 bases, and 15 bases lay in between. CDR3 in amino acids: CASRPSGGRETQYF. Written as DNA, the CDR3 is TGTGCCAGTAGACCCTCAGGAGGGCGAGAGACCCAGTACTTC.

This clonotype was detected many times. The V call is TRBV28, the J call TRBJ2-3; 7 bases align to TRBD2. CDR1 and CDR2 (germline): MDHEN, SYDVKM. The J segment lost 1 base and the V segment lost 3 bases, leaving 7 bases of the junction unmatched. This CDR3 comprises 16 residues. As DNA, the CDR3 is TGTGCCAGCAGTTTTCCCAGCGGGGACGGCACAGATACGCAGTATTTT. It translates to CASSFPSGDGTDTQYF.

The V call is TRBV4-1, the J call TRBJ1-3, with unresolved D. This CDR3 is 17 amino acids long. With 0 bases removed from V and 0 bases from J, the gap between germline ends came to 12 bases. Germline CDR1 MGHRA, CDR2 YSYEKL. Here the CDR3 reads CASSQEAGLNSGNTIYF. In nucleotides, the CDR3 is TGCGCCAGCAGCCAAGAGGCCGGACTGAACTCTGGAAACACCATATATTTT.

This clonotype was seen a handful of times. This rearrangement joins TRBV7-9 to TRBJ1-2; 7 nucleotides match TRBD1. Trimming at V came to 5 bases and at J to 0 bases, leaving 3 bases not matched to a gene. Germline loops: CDR1 SEHNR, CDR2 FQNEAQ (reference sequence). The CDR3 spans 14 residues. DNA of the CDR3: TGTGCCAGCAGCCGACAGGGTTCTAACTATGGCTACACCTTC. Encoded protein: CASSRQGSNYGYTF. Supplemented by reference TRBV7-9 and TRBJ1-2, the full variable domain reads DTGVSQNPRHKITKRGQNVTFRCDPISEHNRLYWYRQTLGQGPEFLTYFQNEAQLEKSRLLSDRFSAERPKGSFSTLEIQRTEQGDSAMYLCASSRQGSNYGYTFGSGTRLTVV.

This clonotype was detected only once. V and J are TRBV6-2 or TRBV6-3 and TRBJ1-1; 7 bases are a match to TRBD1. V shed 5 bases, J shed 4 bases, and the junction held 7 bases outside the gene matches. Germline V gene data show CDR1 as MNHEY and CDR2 as SVGEGT. This CDR3 contains 14 residues. For the CDR3, the DNA is TGTGCCAGCAGTCCGTTGGGACAGTTCACTGAAGCTTTCTTT. It specifies CASSPLGQFTEAFF.

The gene calls are TRBV20-1 and TRBJ2-3; 9 nucleotides agree with TRBD1. V was clipped by 7 bases and J by 3 bases; unmatched bases: 8. The CDR3 extends over 14 amino acids. The germline CDR1 and CDR2 sequences are DFQATT and SNEGSKA (reference sequence). The CDR3 DNA reads TGCAGTGGAAGCGGGACAGGGTTAACAGATACGCAGTATTTT. It translates to CSGSGTGLTDTQYF.

This clonotype was found a few times. This chain connects TRBV9 to TRBJ1-3; no definite D call. Germline V lookup: CDR1 SGDLS, CDR2 YYNGEE. With 3 bases removed from V and 12 bases from J, the gap between germline ends came to 7 bases. This CDR3 contains 10 residues. In DNA form, the CDR3 reads TGTGCCAGCAGCGGGCCGAACATATATTTT. This sequence encodes CASSGPNIYF. Full variable domain (rest looked up from reference TRBV9 and TRBJ1-3): DSGVTQTPKHLITATGQRVTLRCSPRSGDLSVYWYQQSLDQGLQFLIQYYNGEERAKGNILERFSAQQFPDLHSELNLSSLELGDSALYFCASSGPNIYFGEGSWLTVV.

The sample holds a few counts of this clonotype. V usage is TRBV29-1 and J usage is TRBJ1-2, with D tentatively TRBD1 (5 bases). Germline CDR1 SQVTM, CDR2 ANQGSEA. The length of the CDR3 is 10 residues. The germline V and J ends were trimmed by 4 bases and 6 bases, with 6 bases remaining between them. The CDR3 bases are TGCAGCGTTGTGGGGGATGGCTACACCTTC. Amino acids: CSVVGDGYTF.

This clonotype was seen a few times. The CDR3 coding sequence is TGCAGCGTCGTTACACCGGGACAGGGTATCCACGAGCAGTACTTC. Translated: CSVVTPGQGIHEQYF. V gene TRBV29-1 combines with J gene TRBJ2-7; 9 nucleotides agree with TRBD1. Germline V gene lookup returns CDR1 SQVTM and CDR2 ANQGSEA. Germline trimming cut 6 bases from V and 5 bases from J; bases unmatched to any gene: 14. The CDR3 totals 15 residues.

CDR3 sequence reads: CATSRDPIDTYEQYV. CDR3 nucleotide sequence: TGTGCCACCAGCAGAGATCCCATCGACACCTACGAGCAGTACGTC. The J gene is TRBJ2-7, the V gene TRBV15; no clear D gene. V gave up 0 bases and J gave up 2 bases, with 11 bases separating them. This CDR3 contains 15 residues. Germline CDR1 reads LNHNV; CDR2 reads YYDKDF (reference sequence).

The gene calls are TRBV20-1 and TRBJ2-1, with D perhaps matching TRBD1 (6 bases). The CDR3 covers 16 residues. The ends were cut back, 0 bases at V and 4 bases at J, with 16 bases in the middle. The germline CDR1 and CDR2 sequences are DFQATT and SNEGSKA (reference sequence). CDR3 loop: CSARDRRGSPYNEQFF. The CDR3 DNA sequence: TGCAGTGCTAGAGATCGTAGGGGGTCCCCGTACAATGAGCAGTTCTTC.